Listed below are T cell receptor beta chains from one sample, sequenced in a study of T cell responses to AZD1222 COVID-19 vaccine. The protocol was immunoSEQ multiplex PCR, while the TCRdb copy is restricted to in-frame clones and leaves out a portion. The sample has some 120,000 clones; roughly 93% are singletons. The source was peripheral blood, collected on day 0 of AZD1222 vaccination. All receptors derive from an adult in good health. Both conserved end residues are part of each CDR3. D genes are given only for firm matches. Clone size, where shown, is once, few, many, or a class for clones that have expanded.

clone_size	v_call	d_call	j_call	cdr3_aa	cdr3_nt
.	TRBV5-5	TRBD1	TRBJ2-1	CASSLRGQGFGDEQFF	TGTGCCAGCAGCTTGAGGGGACAGGGTTTTGGCGATGAGCAGTTCTTC
.	TRBV12-3/TRBV12-4	.	TRBJ2-7	CASSLGDMGEQYF	TGTGCCAGCAGTTTGGGGGATATGGGCGAGCAGTACTTC
.	TRBV28	.	TRBJ1-4	CASSLGGADEKLFF	TGTGCCAGCAGTTTGGGGGGGGCAGATGAAAAACTGTTTTTT
.	TRBV5-1	TRBD1	TRBJ1-4	CASSFRGVDEKLFF	TGCGCCAGCAGCTTCAGGGGGGTTGATGAAAAACTGTTTTTT
few	TRBV29-1	TRBD2	TRBJ2-7	CSVEDRLAGRTYEQYF	TGCAGCGTTGAAGATCGGCTAGCGGGGCGCACCTACGAGCAGTACTTC
.	TRBV5-1	.	TRBJ1-1	CASSLVGEDTEAFF	TGCGCCAGCAGCTTGGTCGGGGAGGACACTGAAGCTTTCTTT
.	TRBV19	.	TRBJ1-6	CASSIGGRNSPLHF	TGTGCCAGTAGTATAGGTGGCAGAAATTCACCCCTCCACTTT
.	TRBV19	.	TRBJ1-2	CASSAGGREYTF	TGTGCCAGTAGCGCCGGGGGGAGGGAATACACCTTC
.	TRBV7-8	TRBD1	TRBJ1-2	CASSRRDRGVIYGYTF	TGTGCCAGCAGCCGTCGGGACAGGGGAGTAATATATGGCTACACCTTC
.	TRBV6-5	.	TRBJ1-3	CASSYKSSGNTIYF	TGTGCCAGCAGTTACAAGAGCTCTGGAAACACCATATATTTT